This TCR beta chain was recovered during a study of OX40 agonist ivuxolimab in advanced cancers. Across the whole study: Patients were roughly 83% male with ages about 20 to 79, mean about 65.

The repertoire was sequenced with immunoSEQ multiplex PCR; TCRdb's copy has only in-frame clones and lacks some. The data hold about 58,000 clones, with roughly 89% observed a single time. The CDR3 spans 16 residues. J was trimmed by 3 bases and V by 4 bases; bases with no gene match: 8. Germline-derived CDR1 and CDR2 are LGHNA and YNFKEQ. This material consisted of CD4+ or CD8+ T cells sorted from blood, taken in a trial of the OX40 agonist ivuxolimab. This sequence originates from an adult with an advanced solid tumor such as melanoma, head and neck, liver or kidney cancer. The chain uses TRBV4-2 and TRBJ2-3; the match to TRBD2 covers 9 bases. The CDR3 sequence is CASSPPLAGGTDTQYF. The CDR3 bases are TGTGCCAGCAGCCCCCCCCTCGCGGGGGGGACAGATACGCAGTATTTT.